Given below is one TCR beta chain in context. Its target is unknown. The DNA is left out, because the CDR3 cannot be placed on it with certainty; the CDR3 is given as TCRdb lists it. CDR1 is SQVTM, CDR2 ANQGSEA, per germline. The CDR3 is 15 amino acids in total, end residues counted. The data originate from a study of cytomegalovirus exposure and HLA in healthy donors. Study-wide context: The platform used for the 120 validation repertoires matched that of the roughly 700 first-cohort repertoires, a later analysis reported.

Some clones are missing from TCRdb's copy, which holds only in-frame ones; the method was immunoSEQ multiplex PCR. The data show 60,000 or so clones, with roughly 91% seen just once and around 2.2% held by the top ten. Study results and limitations: Fewer than 200 TCR beta chains were listed as cytomegalovirus-associated. The classifier reportedly diagnosed cytomegalovirus status with high specificity and sensitivity.

The donors were in the roughly 110-subject validation cohort; that cohort was separate from the approximately 700-subject first cohort. The sequence was collected from a young woman in good health and CMV-seronegative. Sequenced: PBMCs. This chain links TRBV29-1 with TRBJ2-5; the table names TRBD2, a call not compared with the DNA. The CDR3 spells CSVGPGLAGLETQYF.